This T cell receptor (beta chain) was found in a study of T cells after yellow fever vaccination. Points from the study as a whole: Secondary responses were weaker yet peaked faster, day 5 versus 15. Once the booster was given, most primary-vaccination clones reappeared, at around 95% for CD4 and over 70% for CD8.

Each CDR3 protein is one row after TCRdb ran MiXCR on the 5' RACE reads. This table has some 250,000 distinct CDR3 sequences, around 7% appearing once. This CDR3 spans 14 amino acids. In the case of this clonotype: Its target is unknown.

Sequenced material: CD4+ T cells sorted from PBMCs, taken 15 days after the yellow fever booster vaccination. The J gene is TRBJ1-5, the V gene TRBV21-1. TRBV21-1 is a pseudogene locus. This TCR derives from a man aged 30-40 years who received the YFV17D yellow fever vaccine. CDR3 sequence reads: CASSKDGKGQPQHF. As DNA, the CDR3 is TGTGCCAGCAGCAAAGACGGTAAGGGTCAGCCCCAGCATTTT.